This TCR beta chain was profiled in a study of beta chain features in type 1 diabetes. There are a few counts of this clone. Its matching antigen is unknown. Study-wide findings and caveats: Type 1 diabetes patients showed a moderate but significant shortening of TCRB CDR3s in all four CD4+ subsets. VDJ junctions from type 1 diabetes patients carried fewer insertions and larger deletions. Among patients, naive, central memory and Treg TCRB repertoires appeared more similar than among healthy donors.

V lost 7 bases and J 2 bases, leaving 12 bases between the germline ends. The CDR3 sequence is 13 residues long. The germline V gene encodes CDR1 MDHEN and CDR2 SYDVKM. CD4+ cells of the naive, central memory, regulatory and stem cell-like memory types were sorted via CD45RO/CCR7/CD25/CD127/CD95/CD27. Reverse transcription of all isolated RNA meant that expressed TCRB transcripts were sequenced. TCRdb's copy holds only in-frame clones and misses some; the assay was immunoSEQ multiplex PCR. The table has some 270,000 clones, about a tenth seen once. The TCR sequence derives from a man aged 25 to 45 with type 1 diabetes. J is TRBJ2-7 and V is TRBV28; tentatively, D is TRBD1 (6 bases). The sequenced material came from naive CD4+ T cells from blood. The CDR3 protein is CASIRQGTYEQYF. The CDR3, as DNA: TGTGCCAGCATTCGGCAGGGGACCTACGAGCAGTACTTC.